This T cell receptor (delta chain) was sequenced for a study of γδ T cells in repeated Plasmodium falciparum infection (dated by TCRdb to the early 2020s). Background on the whole study: In the natural-infection arm, Malian children exposed to intense seasonal malaria transmission were enrolled and compared against age and gender matched Australian children. Four controlled human malaria infections were administered to about 5 malaria-naive U.S. adults over around 640 days by bites from P. falciparum NF54-infected Anopheles stephensi mosquitoes. Malian gammadelta TCR repertoires were analysed cross-sectionally during no-transmission periods and longitudinally across acute febrile malaria episodes. The study looked at how repeated Plasmodium falciparum infection shapes the human gammadelta T cell repertoire, using both natural infection in Mali and controlled human malaria infection. Samples from controlled-infection subjects were taken at baseline, just before selected infections, and 21 days after each infection.

Vgamma9/Vdelta2+ and Vdelta2-negative gammadelta T cell populations were flow-sorted from peripheral blood mononuclear cells for bulk TCR repertoire analysis. The receptor library was made with multiplex PCR. The sample was run on an Illumina MiSeq. From each sorted gammadelta T cell sample, both TCR gamma (TRG) and TCR delta (TRD) chains were sequenced. Per the source publication's procedure: The repertoire analyses drew on clonotype tree plots, the accumulated frequency of the top 20 clonotypes, and diversity index (DI) and D75 metrics. TCRdb called clones anew from the public reads via CATT; matching DNA rows were later pooled. These V and J calls originate from TCRdb's pipeline instead of the authors' own analysis. The sample table holds over 55,000 delta-chain clones, of which approximately 1.7% were seen once. The ten largest make up about 15% of the sample. General study outcomes and caveats: Because the controlled-infection cohort was small, analysis of inter-individual variability in gammadelta T cell responses was limited. Vgamma9/Vdelta2+ TCR repertoires showed a highly stable polyclonal repertoire over time and infection, with many inter-individual overlapping TCRgamma sequences. In Vdelta2-negative, largely Vdelta1+, gammadelta TCR repertoires, repeated controlled infections appeared to drive waves of new clonotype selection. Generalizability was limited because the Malian cohort came from a small rural village made up predominantly of one ethnic group. Vdelta2-negative gammadelta TCR repertoires from Malian children appeared more clonally expanded, less diverse and less shared than those of Australian children.

This clone was counted ten times or more. Its antigen is unknown. This sequence is one base from a far larger clone and is likely a read error. This sample includes further DNA sequences coding for the same CDR3. The CDR3, from cysteine to phenylalanine, totals 18 residues. Just the 54-base CDR3 DNA is kept, in frame starting at base 1. CDR1 TSWWSYY and CDR2 QGS are derived from the germline V gene. Sequencing was performed on gamma-delta T cells from blood. The clonotype comes from a pool of human donors (malaria-infected and uninfected, not separated). The rearrangement combines TRDV1 with TRDJ1; 9 central bases correspond to TRDD2. The DNA sequence reads TGTGCCCTTGGGGAACTTGACCCCTTCCTACGGCACACCGATAAACTCATCTTT. Translated, it gives CALGELDPFLRHTDKLIF.